A single sample gave rise to the 6 T cell receptor beta chains below, sequenced in a study of tumor-infiltrating lymphocytes in oesophageal squamous cell carcinoma. TCRdb itself ran the PCR reads through MiXCR, one entry per CDR3 protein. The sample consists of 9,500 to 13,000 distinct CDR3 sequences, approximately 60% of them appearing once. The material sequenced was esophageal tumor tissue. These TCRs come from a male donor with esophageal squamous cell carcinoma.

In regard to this clonotype: One end of the junction is discordant with germline, which a read error may explain. The gene calls are TRBV20-1 and TRBJ1-2; D gene uncertain. The germline V gene has CDR1 DFQATT and CDR2 SNEGSKA (reference sequence). CDR3 length equals 14 residues. The CDR3 nucleotides are TGCAGTGCTGGAGAGCCCACAGTTGAGGTTGGCTACACCTTC. It codes for CSAGEPTVEVGYTF.

In this sample, this clonotype turned up many times. The chain employs TRBV5-1 and TRBJ2-7; 7 bases match TRBD1. Trimming at V came to 2 bases and at J to 2 bases, leaving 7 bases not matched to a gene. Germline V gives CDR1 SGHRS, CDR2 YFSETQ. The CDR3 is 15 amino acids. In DNA, the CDR3 is TGCGCCAGCAGCTTCCAACACAGGGGTCCCTACGAGCAGTACTTC. Translation: CASSFQHRGPYEQYF.

A remark on this clonotype: This likely comes from a read error, as the CDR3 has no conserved phenylalanine or tryptophan at its end. Because the CDR3's place on the DNA is in doubt, the DNA is left out and the CDR3 is given as listed by TCRdb. The chain carries TRBV7-2 and TRBJ2-6; the DNA was not used to check the table's D call, TRBD1. Counting both end residues, the CDR3 totals 15 amino acids. Germline V gene sequence: CDR1 SGHTA, CDR2 FQGNSA. CDR3 loop: CASSLVSVPEQYFGA.

In its sample, this clonotype was seen a few times. This may arise from a read error, as a much more abundant clone is one base away. The chain links TRBV19 to TRBJ2-3, with D possibly being TRBD1 or TRBD2 (5 bases each). This CDR3 has 16 amino acids. V lost 3 bases and J 14 bases, leaving 27 bases between the germline ends. CDR1 is LNHDA, CDR2 SQIVND, per germline (reference sequence). The CDR3 region is CASSMRKGKDTGELYF. The CDR3 nucleotides are TGTGCCAGTAGTATGAGAAAGGGGAAGGACACCGGGGAGCTGTATTTT.

The table lists this clonotype with many counts. This clone may be a read error of a much larger clone one base away. The DNA for the CDR3 is TGTGCCAGCAGTGATAACTTCTACAATGAGCAGTACTTC. This encodes CASSDNFYNEQYF. The rearrangement uses TRBV6-1 and TRBJ2-5; no firm D call. Germline loops: CDR1 MNHNS, CDR2 SASEGT. The V and J ends lost 3 bases and 11 bases respectively, with 16 bases between them. The CDR3 runs 13 residues.

This chain links TRBV12-3 or TRBV12-4 with TRBJ2-2, with D unresolved. CDR3 length: 14 residues. V dropped 3 bases and J dropped 0 bases, with 5 bases sitting between them. The CDR3 loop reads CASSLVPNTGELFF. The CDR3 DNA reads TGTGCCAGCAGTTTGGTGCCGAACACCGGGGAGCTGTTTTTT.